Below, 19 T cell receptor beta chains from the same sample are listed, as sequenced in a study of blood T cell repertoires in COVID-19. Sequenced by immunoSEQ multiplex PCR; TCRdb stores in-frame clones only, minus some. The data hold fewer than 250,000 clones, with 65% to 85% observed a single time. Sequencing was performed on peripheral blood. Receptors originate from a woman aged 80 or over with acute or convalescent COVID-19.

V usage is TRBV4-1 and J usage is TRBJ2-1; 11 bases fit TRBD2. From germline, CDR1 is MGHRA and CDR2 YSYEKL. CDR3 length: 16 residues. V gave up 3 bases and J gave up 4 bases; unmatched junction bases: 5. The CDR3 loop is CASSHPTSGRYNEQFF. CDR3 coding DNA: TGCGCCAGCAGCCACCCTACTAGCGGGAGATACAATGAGCAGTTCTTC.

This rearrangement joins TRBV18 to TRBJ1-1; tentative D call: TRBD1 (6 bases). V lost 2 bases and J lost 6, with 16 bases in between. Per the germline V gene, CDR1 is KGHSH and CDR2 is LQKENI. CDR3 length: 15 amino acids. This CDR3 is CASSPTRGGAPEAFF. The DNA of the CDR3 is TGTGCCAGCTCACCAACCCGGGGGGGGGCGCCTGAAGCTTTCTTT.

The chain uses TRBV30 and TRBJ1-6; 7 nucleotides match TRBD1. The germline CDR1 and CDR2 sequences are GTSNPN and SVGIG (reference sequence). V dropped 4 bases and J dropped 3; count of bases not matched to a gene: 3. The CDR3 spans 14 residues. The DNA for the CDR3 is TGTGCCTGGAACGGGGACAGCTATAATTCACCCCTCCACTTT. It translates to CAWNGDSYNSPLHF.

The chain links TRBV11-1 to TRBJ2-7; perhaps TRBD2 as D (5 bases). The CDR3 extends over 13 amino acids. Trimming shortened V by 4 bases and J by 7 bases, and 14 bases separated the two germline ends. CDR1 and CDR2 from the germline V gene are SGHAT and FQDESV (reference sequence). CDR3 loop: CASSYSGVIEQYF. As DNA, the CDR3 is TGTGCCAGCAGCTACTCCGGGGTCATAGAGCAGTACTTC.

The CDR3 loop is CASTRDSSYGYTF. The CDR3 nucleotides read TGTGCCAGCACCCGGGACAGCTCGTATGGCTACACCTTC. V gene TRBV12-3 or TRBV12-4 combines with J gene TRBJ1-2; 7 bases are a match to TRBD1. CDR3 size: 13 residues. After removal of 7 bases from V and 5 bases from J, the junction contained 7 bases not matched to a gene.

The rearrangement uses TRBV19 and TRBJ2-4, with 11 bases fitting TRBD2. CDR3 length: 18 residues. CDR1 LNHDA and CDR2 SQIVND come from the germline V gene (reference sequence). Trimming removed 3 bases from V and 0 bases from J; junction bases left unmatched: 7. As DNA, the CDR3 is TGTGCCAGTAGTATTACCGGGACTAGCGGTTTAGCCAAAAACATTCAGTACTTC. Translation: CASSITGTSGLAKNIQYF.

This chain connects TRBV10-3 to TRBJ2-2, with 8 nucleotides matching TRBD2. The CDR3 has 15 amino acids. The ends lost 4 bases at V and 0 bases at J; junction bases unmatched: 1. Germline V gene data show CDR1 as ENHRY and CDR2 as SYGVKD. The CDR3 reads CAISALAANTGELFF. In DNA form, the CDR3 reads TGTGCCATCAGTGCACTAGCGGCGAACACCGGGGAGCTGTTTTTT.

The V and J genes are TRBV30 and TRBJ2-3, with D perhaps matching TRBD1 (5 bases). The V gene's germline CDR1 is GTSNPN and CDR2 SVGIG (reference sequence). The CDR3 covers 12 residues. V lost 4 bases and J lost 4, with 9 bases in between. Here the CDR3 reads CAWIQGADTQYF. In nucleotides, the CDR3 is TGTGCCTGGATCCAGGGTGCAGATACGCAGTATTTT.

The CDR3 bases are TGTGCCAGCAGTGGGGGTAGCGGGAGGGCCACGGGTGAGCAGTTCTTC. The encoded protein is CASSGGSGRATGEQFF. The chain couples TRBV2 to TRBJ2-1; TRBD2 matches at 11 bases. The CDR3 contains 16 residues. In germline, CDR1 is SNHLY, CDR2 FYNNEI. Unmatched junction bases numbered 11, after V lost 4 bases and J lost 9 bases. The complete variable domain, with remaining parts taken from reference TRBV2 and TRBJ2-1, reads EPEVTQTPSHQVTQMGQEVILRCVPISNHLYFYWYRQILGQKVEFLVSFYNNEISEKSEIFDDQFSVERPDGSNFTLKIRSTKLEDSAMYFCASSGGSGRATGEQFFGPGTRLTVL.

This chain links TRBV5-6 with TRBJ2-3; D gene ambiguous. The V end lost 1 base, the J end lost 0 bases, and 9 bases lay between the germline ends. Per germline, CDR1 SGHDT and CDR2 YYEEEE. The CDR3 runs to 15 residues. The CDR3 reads CASSLRLTSTDTQYF. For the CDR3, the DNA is TGTGCCAGCAGCTTGCGACTGACTAGCACAGATACGCAGTATTTT.

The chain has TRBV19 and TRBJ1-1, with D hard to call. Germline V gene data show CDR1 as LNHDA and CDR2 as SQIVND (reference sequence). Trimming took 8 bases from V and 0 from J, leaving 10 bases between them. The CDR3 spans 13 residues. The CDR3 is CASSSGLNTEAFF. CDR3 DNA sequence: TGTGCCAGTTCCTCAGGTCTGAACACTGAAGCTTTCTTT.

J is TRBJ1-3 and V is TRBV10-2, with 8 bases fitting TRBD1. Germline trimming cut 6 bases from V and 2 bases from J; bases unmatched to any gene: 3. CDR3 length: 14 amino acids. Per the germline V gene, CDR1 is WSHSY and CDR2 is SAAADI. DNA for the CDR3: TGCGCCAGCAGACAGGGGGGGACTGGAAACACCATATATTTT. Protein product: CASRQGGTGNTIYF.

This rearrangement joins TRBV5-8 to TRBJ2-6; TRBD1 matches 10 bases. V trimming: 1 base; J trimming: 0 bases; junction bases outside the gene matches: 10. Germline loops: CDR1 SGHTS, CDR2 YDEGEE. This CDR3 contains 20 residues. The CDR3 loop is CASSLRPGTGVGSGANVLTF. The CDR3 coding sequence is TGTGCCAGCAGCTTGCGTCCCGGGACAGGGGTTGGCTCTGGGGCCAACGTCCTGACTTTC. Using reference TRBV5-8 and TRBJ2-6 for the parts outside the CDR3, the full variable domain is EAGVTQSPTHLIKTRGQQATLRCSPISGHTSVYWYQQALGLGLQFLLWYDEGEERNRGNFPPRFSGRQFPNYSSELNVNALELEDSALYLCASSLRPGTGVGSGANVLTFGAGSRLTVL.

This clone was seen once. The CDR3 is CASSASFPEQYF. For the CDR3, the DNA is TGTGCCAGCAGTGCTAGTTTCCCCGAGCAGTACTTC. The chain couples TRBV6-2 or TRBV6-3 to TRBJ2-7; no clear D. Germline-derived CDR1 and CDR2 are MNHEY and SVGEGT. The ends were cut back, 5 bases at V and 6 bases at J, with 11 bases in the middle. The CDR3 is made up of 12 amino acids.

CDR3 region: CASGLGLQETQYF. DNA for the CDR3: TGTGCTAGTGGTCTGGGACTTCAAGAGACCCAGTACTTC. The rearrangement joins TRBV12-5 to TRBJ2-5; D perhaps matches TRBD2 (6 bases). The V gene lost 5 bases and the J gene lost 2 bases, with 9 bases spanning the gap. The germline CDR1 and CDR2 sequences are LGHNT and FRNRAP. This CDR3 region has 13 residues.

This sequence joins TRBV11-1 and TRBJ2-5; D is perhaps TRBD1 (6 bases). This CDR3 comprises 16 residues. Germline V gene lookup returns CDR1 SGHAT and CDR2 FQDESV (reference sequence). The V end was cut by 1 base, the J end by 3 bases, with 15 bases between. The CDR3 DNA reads TGTGCCAGCAGCTTAGAGGGTCGACAGGACGAAGAGACCCAGTACTTC. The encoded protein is CASSLEGRQDEETQYF.

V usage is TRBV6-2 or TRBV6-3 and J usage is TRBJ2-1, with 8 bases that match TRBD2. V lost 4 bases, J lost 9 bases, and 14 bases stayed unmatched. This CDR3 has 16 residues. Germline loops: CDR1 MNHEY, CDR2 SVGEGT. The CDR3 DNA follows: TGTGCCAGCAGTTCACCCGGGACTAGGGGCAGTACTGAGCAGTTCTTC. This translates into CASSSPGTRGSTEQFF.

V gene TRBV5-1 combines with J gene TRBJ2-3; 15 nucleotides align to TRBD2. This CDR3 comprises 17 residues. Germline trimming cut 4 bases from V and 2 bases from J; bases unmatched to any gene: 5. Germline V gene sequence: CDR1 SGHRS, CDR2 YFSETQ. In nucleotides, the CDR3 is TGCGCCAGCAGCCGGGGACTAGCGGGGGGAGTCACAGATACGCAGTATTTT. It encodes CASSRGLAGGVTDTQYF. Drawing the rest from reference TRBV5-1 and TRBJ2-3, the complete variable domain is KAGVTQTPRYLIKTRGQQVTLSCSPISGHRSVSWYQQTPGQGLQFLFEYFSETQRNKGNFPGRFSGRQFSNSRSEMNVSTLELGDSALYLCASSRGLAGGVTDTQYFGPGTRLTVL.

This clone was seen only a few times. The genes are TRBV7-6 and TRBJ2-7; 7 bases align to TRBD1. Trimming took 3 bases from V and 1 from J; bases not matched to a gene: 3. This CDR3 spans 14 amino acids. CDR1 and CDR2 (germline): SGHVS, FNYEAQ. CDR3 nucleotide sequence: TGTGCCAGCAGCTTGCAGGGACAGTCCTACGAGCAGTACTTC. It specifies CASSLQGQSYEQYF. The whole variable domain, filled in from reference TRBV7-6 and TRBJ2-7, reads GAGVSQSPRYKVTKRGQDVALRCDPISGHVSLYWYRQALGQGPEFLTYFNYEAQQDKSGLPNDRFSAERPEGSISTLTIQRTEQRDSAMYRCASSLQGQSYEQYFGPGTRLTVT.